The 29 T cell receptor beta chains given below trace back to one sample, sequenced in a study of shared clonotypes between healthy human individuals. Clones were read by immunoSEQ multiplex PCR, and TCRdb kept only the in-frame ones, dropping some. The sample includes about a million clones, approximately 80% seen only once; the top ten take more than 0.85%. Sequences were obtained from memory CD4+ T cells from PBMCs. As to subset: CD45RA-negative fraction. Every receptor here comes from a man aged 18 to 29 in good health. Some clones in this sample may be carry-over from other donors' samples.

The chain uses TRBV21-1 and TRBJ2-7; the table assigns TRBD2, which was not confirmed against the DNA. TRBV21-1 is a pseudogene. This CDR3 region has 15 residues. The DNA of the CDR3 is TGTGCCAGCAGCAATTGGTCAGGGAGGCCCTACGAGCAGTACTTC. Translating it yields CASSNWSGRPYEQYF.

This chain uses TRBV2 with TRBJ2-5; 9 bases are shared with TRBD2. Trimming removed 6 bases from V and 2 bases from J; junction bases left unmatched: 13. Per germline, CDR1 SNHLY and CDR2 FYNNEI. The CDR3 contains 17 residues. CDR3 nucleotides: TGTGCCAGCAGGTCCGGGATAGCGGGAGAGTGGCAAGAGACCCAGTACTTC. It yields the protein CASRSGIAGEWQETQYF.

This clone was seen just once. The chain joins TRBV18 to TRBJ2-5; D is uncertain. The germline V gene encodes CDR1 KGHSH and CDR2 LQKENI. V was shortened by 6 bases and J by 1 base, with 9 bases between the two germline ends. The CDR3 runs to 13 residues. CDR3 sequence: CASSLPVQETQYF. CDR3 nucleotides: TGTGCCAGCTCCCTGCCGGTCCAAGAGACCCAGTACTTC.

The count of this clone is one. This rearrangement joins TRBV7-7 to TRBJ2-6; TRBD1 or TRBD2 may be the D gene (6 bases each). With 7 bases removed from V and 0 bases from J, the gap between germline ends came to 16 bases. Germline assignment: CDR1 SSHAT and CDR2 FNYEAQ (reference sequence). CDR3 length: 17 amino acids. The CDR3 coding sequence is TGTGCCAGCATGCCGGGGGCAGCCCTCTCTGGGGCCAACGTCCTGACTTTC. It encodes CASMPGAALSGANVLTF.

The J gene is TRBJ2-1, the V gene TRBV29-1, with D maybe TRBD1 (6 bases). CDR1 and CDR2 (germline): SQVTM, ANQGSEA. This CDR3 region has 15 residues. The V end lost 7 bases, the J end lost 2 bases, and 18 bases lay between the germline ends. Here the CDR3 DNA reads TGCAGCGAAGCTTTCCGGGACAAAACCTACAATGAGCAGTTCTTC. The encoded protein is CSEAFRDKTYNEQFF.

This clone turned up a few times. The CDR3 sequence is CASSPISGKRAYNEQFF. CDR3 DNA: TGTGCCAGCAGCCCGATCAGTGGAAAGCGGGCCTACAATGAGCAGTTCTTC. This chain connects TRBV11-2 to TRBJ2-1; possible D gene TRBD2, 6 bases. There are 17 residues in the CDR3. Germline CDR1 is SGHAT and CDR2 is FQNNGV. V gave up 5 bases and J gave up 2 bases, with 19 bases separating them.

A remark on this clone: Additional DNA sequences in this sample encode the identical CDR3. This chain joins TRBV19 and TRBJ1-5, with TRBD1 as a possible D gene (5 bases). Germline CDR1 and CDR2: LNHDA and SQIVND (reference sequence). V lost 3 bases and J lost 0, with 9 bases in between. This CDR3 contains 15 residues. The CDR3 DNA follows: TGTGCCAGTAGTATTGAGGGGCTTAGCAATCAGCCCCAGCATTTT. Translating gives CASSIEGLSNQPQHF.

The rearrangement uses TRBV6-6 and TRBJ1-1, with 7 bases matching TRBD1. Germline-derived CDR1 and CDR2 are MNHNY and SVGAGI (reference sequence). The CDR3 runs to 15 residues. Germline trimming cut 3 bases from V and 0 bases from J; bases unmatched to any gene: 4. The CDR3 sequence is CASSYEGALNTEAFF. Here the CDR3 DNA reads TGTGCCAGCAGTTATGAGGGGGCGCTGAACACTGAAGCTTTCTTT.

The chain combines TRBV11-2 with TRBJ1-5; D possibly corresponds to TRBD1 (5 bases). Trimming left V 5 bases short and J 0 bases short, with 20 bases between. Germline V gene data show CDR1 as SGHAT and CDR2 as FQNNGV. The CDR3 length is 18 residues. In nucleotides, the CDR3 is TGTGCCAGCAGCCCGGGGACCTTGGGTGCAAATAGCAATCAGCCCCAGCATTTT. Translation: CASSPGTLGANSNQPQHF.

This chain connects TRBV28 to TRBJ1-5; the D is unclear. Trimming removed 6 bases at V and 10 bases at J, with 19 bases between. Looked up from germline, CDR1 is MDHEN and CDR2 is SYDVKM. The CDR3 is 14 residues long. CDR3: CASRSDRQEGPQHF. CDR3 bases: TGTGCCAGCAGATCCGACCGGCAGGAGGGACCCCAGCATTTT.

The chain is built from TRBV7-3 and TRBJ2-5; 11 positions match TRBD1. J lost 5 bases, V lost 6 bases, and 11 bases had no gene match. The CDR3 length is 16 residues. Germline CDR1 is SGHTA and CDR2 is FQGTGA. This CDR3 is CASSLTRGQGEETQYF. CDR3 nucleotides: TGTGCCAGCAGTCTTACCCGGGGACAGGGGGAGGAGACCCAGTACTTC. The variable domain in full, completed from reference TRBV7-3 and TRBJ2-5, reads GAGVSQTPSNKVTEKGKYVELRCDPISGHTALYWYRQSLGQGPEFLIYFQGTGAADDSGLPNDRFFAVRPEGSVSTLKIQRTERGDSAVYLCASSLTRGQGEETQYFGPGTRLLVL.

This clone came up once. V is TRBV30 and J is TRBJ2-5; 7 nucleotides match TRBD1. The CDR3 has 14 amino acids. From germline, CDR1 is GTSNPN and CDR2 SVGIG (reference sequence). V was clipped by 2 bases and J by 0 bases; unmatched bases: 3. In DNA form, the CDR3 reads TGTGCCTGGAGTTCAGACAGGGACCAAGAGACCCAGTACTTC. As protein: CAWSSDRDQETQYF.

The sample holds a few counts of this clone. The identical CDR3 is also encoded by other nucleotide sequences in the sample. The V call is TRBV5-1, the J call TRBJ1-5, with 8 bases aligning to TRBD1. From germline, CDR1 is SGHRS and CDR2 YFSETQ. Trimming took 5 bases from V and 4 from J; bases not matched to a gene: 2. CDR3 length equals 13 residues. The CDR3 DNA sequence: TGCGCCAGCAGTCAGGGGGCTAATCAGCCCCAGCATTTT. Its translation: CASSQGANQPQHF.

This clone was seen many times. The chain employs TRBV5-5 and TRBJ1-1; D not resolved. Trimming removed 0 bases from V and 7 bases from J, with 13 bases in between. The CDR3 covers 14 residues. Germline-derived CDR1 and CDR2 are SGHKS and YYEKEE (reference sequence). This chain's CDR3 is CASSLAWQVLEAFF. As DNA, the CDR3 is TGTGCCAGCAGCTTGGCATGGCAGGTCCTTGAAGCTTTCTTT.

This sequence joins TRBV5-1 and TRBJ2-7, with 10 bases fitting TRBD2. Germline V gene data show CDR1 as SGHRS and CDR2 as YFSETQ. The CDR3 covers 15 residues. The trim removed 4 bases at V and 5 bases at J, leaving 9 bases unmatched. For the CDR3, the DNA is TGCGCCAGCAGCCTTACTAGCGGGGCTGTCCACGAGCAGTACTTC. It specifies CASSLTSGAVHEQYF.

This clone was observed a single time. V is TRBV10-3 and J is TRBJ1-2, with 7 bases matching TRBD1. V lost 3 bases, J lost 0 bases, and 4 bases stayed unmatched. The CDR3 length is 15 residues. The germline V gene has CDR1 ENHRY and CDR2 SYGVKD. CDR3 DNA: TGTGCCATCAGTGACAGGGGGGGAGCTAACTATGGCTACACCTTC. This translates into CAISDRGGANYGYTF.

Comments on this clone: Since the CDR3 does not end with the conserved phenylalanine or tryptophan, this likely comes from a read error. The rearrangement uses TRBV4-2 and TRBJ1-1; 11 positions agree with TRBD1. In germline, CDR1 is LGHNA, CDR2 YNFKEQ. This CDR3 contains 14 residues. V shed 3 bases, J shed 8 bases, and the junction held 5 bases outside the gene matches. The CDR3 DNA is TGTGCCAGCAGCCAGGGGGGACAGGGGGTAGAAGCTTTCCTT. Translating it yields CASSQGGQGVEAFL.

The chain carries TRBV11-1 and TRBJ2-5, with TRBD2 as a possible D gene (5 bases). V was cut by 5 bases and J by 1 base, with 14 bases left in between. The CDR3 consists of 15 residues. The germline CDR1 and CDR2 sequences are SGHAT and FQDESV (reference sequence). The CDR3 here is CASSRTRGSQETQYF. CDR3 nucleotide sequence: TGTGCCAGCAGCCGCACACGCGGGTCCCAAGAGACCCAGTACTTC.

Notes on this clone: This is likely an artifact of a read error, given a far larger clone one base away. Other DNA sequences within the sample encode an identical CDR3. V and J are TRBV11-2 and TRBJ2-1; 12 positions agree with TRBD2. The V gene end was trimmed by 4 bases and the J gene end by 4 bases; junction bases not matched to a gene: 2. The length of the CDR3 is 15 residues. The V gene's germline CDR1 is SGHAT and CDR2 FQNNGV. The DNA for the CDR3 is TGTGCCAGCAGCTCAGGACTAGCGGGATACAATGAGCAGTTCTTC. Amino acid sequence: CASSSGLAGYNEQFF.

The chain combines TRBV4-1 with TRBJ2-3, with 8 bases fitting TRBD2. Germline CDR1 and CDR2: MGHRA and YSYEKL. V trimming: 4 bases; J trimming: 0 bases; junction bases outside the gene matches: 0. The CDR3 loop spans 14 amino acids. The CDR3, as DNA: TGCGCCAGCAGCCCTAGCGGGAGCACAGATACGCAGTATTTT. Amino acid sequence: CASSPSGSTDTQYF.

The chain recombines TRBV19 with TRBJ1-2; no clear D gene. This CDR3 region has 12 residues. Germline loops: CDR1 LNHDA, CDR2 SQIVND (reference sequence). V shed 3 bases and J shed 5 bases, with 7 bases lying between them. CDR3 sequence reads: CASSILQYGYTF. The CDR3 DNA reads TGTGCCAGTAGTATTTTACAGTATGGCTACACCTTC.

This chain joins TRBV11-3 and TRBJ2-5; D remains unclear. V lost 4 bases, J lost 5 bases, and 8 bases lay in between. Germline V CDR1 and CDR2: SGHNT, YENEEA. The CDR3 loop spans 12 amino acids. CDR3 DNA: TGTGCCAGCAGCTCCGATAGGGAGACCCAGTACTTC. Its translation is CASSSDRETQYF.

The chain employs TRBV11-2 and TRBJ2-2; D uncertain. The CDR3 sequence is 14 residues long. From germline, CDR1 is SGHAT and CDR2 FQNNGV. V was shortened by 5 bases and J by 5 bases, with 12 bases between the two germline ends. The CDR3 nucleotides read TGTGCCAGCAGCCGTCGCAGAGAGACCGGGGAGCTGTTTTTT. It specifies CASSRRRETGELFF.

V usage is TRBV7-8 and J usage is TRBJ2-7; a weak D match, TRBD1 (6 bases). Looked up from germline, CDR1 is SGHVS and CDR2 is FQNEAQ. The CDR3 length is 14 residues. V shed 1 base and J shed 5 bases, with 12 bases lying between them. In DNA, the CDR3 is TGTGCCAGCAGCTTAGTCCCGGCAGGGGACGAGCAGTACTTC. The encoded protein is CASSLVPAGDEQYF.

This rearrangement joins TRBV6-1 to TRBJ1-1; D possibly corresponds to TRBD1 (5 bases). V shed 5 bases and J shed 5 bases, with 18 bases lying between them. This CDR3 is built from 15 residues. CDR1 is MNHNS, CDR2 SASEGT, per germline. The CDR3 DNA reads TGTGCCAGCAGTCTTGGGGCAGGGATAAGGACTGAAGCTTTCTTT. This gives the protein CASSLGAGIRTEAFF.

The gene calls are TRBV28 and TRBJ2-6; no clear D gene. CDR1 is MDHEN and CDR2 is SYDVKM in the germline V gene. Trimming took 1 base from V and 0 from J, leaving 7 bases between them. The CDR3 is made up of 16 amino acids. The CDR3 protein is CASSLLGSSGANVLTF. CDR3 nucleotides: TGTGCCAGCAGTTTATTGGGAAGCTCTGGGGCCAACGTCCTGACTTTC.

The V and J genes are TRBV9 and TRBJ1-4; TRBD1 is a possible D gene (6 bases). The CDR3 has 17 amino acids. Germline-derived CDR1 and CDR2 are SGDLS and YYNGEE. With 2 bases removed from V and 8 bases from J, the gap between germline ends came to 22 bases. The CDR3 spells CASSVREAGAPGEKLFF. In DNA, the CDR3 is TGTGCCAGCAGCGTCAGGGAAGCGGGGGCTCCAGGGGAAAAACTGTTTTTT.

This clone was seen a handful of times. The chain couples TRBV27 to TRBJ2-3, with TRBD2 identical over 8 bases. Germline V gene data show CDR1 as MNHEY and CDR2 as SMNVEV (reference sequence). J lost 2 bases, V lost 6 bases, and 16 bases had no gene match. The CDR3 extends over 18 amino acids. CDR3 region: CASRRGTLAGRPTDTQYF. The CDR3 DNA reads TGTGCCAGCAGGCGCGGCACCTTAGCGGGACGCCCCACAGATACGCAGTATTTT.

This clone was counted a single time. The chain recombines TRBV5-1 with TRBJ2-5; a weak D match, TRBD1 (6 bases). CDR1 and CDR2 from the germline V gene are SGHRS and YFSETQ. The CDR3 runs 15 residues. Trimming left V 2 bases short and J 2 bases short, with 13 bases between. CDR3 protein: CASSLGARGQETQYF. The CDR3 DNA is TGCGCCAGCAGCTTAGGCGCAAGGGGGCAAGAGACCCAGTACTTC.